This T cell receptor (beta chain) was documented in a study of blood T cell repertoires in COVID-19. Study-wide context: Samples taken during acute and convalescent COVID-19 were collected in the United States, Italy and Spain. PBMCs, B-cell-depleted T cells, or T cells were the source of the cDNA or gDNA that made up the material.

During active infection, Seattle patients enrolled and were then monitored through disease. CDR1 SGHRS and CDR2 YFSETQ come from the germline V gene. The length of the CDR3 is 16 residues. Losses at the gene ends were 0 bases for V and 3 bases for J; bases not matched to a gene: 8. Produced via immunoSEQ multiplex PCR; TCRdb's table is partial and in-frame only. The sample shows 60,000 or so clones, approximately 83% of them seen only once. The TCR sequence derives from a man in his thirties or forties with COVID-19, enrolled during active disease. Sequenced input: peripheral blood. The rearrangement joins TRBV5-1 to TRBJ2-7, with 8 bases aligning to TRBD2. CDR3: CASSLARGGEVYEQYF. CDR3 nucleotide sequence: TGCGCCAGCAGCTTGGCCCGGGGGGGCGAGGTCTACGAGCAGTACTTC.